This TCR beta chain was recorded in a study of vaccination effects on CD4 cells after COVID-19. Whole-study context: The authors sampled three convalescent patients early and late after vaccination.

When 10 to 11 days of culture had elapsed, CD4+ T cells were isolated. PCR-confirmed SARS-CoV-2 infection occurred in the person between March and December 2020. Participants completed two doses of the BNT162b2 or mRNA-1273 vaccine. Here immunoSEQ multiplex PCR was the method, and the copy in TCRdb shows in-frame clones only, minus some. In the table there are 30,000 to 40,000 clones, around 80% of which are singletons. Per germline, CDR1 SGHVS and CDR2 FQNEAQ. V was shortened by 2 bases and J by 4 bases, with 15 bases between the two germline ends. This CDR3 has 16 amino acids. With respect to this clone: Its matching antigen is unknown.

This chain joins TRBV7-8 and TRBJ2-1, with D possibly TRBD1 on 5 matching bases. The sequence came from a human donor who had a prior SARS-CoV-2 infection. The starting material was CD4+ T cells from PBMCs cultured without peptide, obtained after COVID-19 vaccination. The CDR3, as DNA: TGTGCCAGCAGCTTACGTAGGGGTAACATTTACAATGAGCAGTTCTTC. Translating gives CASSLRRGNIYNEQFF.